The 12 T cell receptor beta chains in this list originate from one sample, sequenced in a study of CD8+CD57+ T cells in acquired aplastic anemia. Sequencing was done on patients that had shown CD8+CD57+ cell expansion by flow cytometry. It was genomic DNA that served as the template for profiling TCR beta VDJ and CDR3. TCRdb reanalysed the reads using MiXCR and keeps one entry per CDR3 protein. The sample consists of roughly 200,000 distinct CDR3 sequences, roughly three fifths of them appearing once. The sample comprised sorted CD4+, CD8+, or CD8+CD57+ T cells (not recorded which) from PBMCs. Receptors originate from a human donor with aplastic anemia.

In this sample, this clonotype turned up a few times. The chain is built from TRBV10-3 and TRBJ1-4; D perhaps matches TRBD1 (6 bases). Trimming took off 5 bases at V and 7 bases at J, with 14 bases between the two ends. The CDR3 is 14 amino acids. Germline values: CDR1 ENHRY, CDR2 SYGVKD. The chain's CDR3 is CAISPGASREKLFF. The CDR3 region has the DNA TGTGCCATCAGTCCGGGGGCTTCGCGTGAAAAACTGTTTTTT.

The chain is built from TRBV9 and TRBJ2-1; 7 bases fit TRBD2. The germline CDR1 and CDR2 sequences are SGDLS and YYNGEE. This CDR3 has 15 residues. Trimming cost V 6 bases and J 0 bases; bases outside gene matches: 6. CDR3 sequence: CASNPSGSSYNEQFF. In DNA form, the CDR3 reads TGTGCCAGCAACCCTAGCGGAAGCTCCTACAATGAGCAGTTCTTC.

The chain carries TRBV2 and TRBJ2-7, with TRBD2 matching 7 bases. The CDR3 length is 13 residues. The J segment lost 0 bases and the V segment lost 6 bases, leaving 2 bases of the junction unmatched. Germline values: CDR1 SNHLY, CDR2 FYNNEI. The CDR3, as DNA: TGTGCCAGCAGGCGGGAGCCCTCCTACGAGCAGTACTTC. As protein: CASRREPSYEQYF. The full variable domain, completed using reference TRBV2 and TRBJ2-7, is EPEVTQTPSHQVTQMGQEVILRCVPISNHLYFYWYRQILGQKVEFLVSFYNNEISEKSEIFDDQFSVERPDGSNFTLKIRSTKLEDSAMYFCASRREPSYEQYFGPGTRLTVT.

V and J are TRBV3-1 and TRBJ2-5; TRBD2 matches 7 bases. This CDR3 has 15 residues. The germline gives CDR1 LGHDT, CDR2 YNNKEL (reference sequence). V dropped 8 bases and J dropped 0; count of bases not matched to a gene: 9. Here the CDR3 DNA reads TGTGCCAGCGGGACTAACCAGGGTTACCAAGAGACCCAGTACTTC. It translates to CASGTNQGYQETQYF.

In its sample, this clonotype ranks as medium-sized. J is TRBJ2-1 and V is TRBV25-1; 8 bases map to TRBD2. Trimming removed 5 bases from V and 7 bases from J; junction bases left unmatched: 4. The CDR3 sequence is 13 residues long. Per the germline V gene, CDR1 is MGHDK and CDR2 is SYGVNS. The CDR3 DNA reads TGTGCCAGCAGTCTCTTAGCGGGGAATGAGCAGTTCTTC. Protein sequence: CASSLLAGNEQFF.

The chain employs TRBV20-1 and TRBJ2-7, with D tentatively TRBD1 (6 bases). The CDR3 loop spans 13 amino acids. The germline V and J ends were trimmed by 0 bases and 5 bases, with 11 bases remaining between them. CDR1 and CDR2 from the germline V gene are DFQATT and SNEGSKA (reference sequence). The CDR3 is CSAREPGVNEQYF. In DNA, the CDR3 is TGCAGTGCTAGAGAGCCAGGGGTTAACGAGCAGTACTTC.

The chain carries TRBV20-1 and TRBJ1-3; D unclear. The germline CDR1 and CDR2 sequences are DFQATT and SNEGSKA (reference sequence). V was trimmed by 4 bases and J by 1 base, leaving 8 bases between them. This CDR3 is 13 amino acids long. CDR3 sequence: CSATRGSGNTIYF. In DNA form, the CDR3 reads TGCAGTGCTACGAGAGGATCTGGAAACACCATATATTTT.

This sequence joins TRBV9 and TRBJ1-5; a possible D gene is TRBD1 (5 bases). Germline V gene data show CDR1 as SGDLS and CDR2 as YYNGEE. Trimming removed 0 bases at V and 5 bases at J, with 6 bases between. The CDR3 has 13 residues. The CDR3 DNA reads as TGTGCCAGCAGCGTAGCACAGGATCAGCCCCAGCATTTT. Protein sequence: CASSVAQDQPQHF.

The CDR3 reads CASSQETGNADMNTEAFF. The CDR3 nucleotides read TGCGCCAGCAGCCAAGAGACAGGGAATGCGGATATGAACACTGAAGCTTTCTTT. The genes are TRBV4-1 and TRBJ1-1; 7 bases agree with TRBD1. V dropped 0 bases and J dropped 0; count of bases not matched to a gene: 10. CDR3 length equals 18 residues. Germline assignment: CDR1 MGHRA and CDR2 YSYEKL.

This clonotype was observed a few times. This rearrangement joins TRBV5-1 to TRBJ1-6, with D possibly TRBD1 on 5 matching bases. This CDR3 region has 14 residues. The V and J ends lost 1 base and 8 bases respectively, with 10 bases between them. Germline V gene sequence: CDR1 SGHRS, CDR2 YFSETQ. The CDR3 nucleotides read TGCGCCAGCAGCTTGCGGGGAGGGGATTCACCCCTCCACTTT. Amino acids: CASSLRGGDSPLHF.

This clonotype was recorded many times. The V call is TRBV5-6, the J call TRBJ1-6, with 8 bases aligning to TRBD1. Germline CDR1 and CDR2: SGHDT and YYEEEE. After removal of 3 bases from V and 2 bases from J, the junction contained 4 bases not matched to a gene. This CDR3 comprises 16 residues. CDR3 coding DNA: TGTGCCAGCAGCTCGGACAGGGTCCCCTATAATTCACCCCTCCACTTT. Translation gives CASSSDRVPYNSPLHF.

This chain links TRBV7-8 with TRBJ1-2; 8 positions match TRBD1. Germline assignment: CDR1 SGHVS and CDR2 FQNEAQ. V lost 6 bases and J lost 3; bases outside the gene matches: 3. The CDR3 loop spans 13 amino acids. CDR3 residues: CASRQQGDYGYTF. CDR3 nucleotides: TGTGCCAGCAGACAACAGGGGGACTATGGCTACACCTTC.